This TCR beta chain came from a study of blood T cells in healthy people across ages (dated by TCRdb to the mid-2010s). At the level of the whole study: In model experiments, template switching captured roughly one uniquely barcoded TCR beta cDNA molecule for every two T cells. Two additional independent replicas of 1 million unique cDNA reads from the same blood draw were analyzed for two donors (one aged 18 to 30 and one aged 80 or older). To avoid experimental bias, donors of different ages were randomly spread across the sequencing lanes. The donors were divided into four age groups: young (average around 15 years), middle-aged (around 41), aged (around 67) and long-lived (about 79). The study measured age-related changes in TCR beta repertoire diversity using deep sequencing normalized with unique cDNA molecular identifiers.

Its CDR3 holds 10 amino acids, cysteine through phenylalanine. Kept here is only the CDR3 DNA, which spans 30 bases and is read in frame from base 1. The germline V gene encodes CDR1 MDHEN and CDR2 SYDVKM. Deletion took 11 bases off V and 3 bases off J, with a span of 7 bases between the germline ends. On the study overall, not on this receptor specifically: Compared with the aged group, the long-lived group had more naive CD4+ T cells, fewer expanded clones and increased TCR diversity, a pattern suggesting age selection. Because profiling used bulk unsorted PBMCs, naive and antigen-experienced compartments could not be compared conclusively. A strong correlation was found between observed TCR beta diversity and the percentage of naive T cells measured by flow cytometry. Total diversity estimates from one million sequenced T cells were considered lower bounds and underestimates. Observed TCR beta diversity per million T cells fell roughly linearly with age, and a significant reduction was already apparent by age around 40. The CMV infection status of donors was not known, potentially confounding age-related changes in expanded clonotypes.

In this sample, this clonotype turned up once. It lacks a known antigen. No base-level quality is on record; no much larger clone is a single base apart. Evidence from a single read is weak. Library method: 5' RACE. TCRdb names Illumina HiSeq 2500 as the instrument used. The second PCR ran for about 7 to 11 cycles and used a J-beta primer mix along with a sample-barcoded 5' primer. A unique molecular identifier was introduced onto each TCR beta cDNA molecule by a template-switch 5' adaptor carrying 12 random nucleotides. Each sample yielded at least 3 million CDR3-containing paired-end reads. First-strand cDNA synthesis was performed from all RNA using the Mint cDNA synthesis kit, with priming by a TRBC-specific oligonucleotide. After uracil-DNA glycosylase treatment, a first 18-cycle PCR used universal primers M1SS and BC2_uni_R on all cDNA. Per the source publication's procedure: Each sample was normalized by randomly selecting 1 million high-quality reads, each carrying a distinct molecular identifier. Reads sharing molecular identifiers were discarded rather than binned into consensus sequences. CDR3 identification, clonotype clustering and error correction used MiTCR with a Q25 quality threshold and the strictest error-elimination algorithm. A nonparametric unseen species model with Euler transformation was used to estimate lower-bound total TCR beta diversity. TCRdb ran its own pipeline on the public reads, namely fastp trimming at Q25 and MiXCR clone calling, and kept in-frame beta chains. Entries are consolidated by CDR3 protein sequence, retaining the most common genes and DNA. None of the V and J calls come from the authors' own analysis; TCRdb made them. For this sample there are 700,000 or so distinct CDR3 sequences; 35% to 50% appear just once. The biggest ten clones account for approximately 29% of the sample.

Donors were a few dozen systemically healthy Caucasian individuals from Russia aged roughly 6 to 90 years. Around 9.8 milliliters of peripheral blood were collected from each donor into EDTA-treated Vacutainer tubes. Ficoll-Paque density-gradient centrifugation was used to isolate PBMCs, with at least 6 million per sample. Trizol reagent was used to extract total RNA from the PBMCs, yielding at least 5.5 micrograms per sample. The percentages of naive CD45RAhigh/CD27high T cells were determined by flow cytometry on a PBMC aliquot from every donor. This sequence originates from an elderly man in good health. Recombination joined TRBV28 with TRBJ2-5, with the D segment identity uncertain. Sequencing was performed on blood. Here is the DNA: TGTGCCGGCACCAAAGAGACCCAGTACTTC. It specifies CAGTKETQYF.